These 27 T cell receptor beta chains came from one sample sequenced in a study of blood T cell repertoires in COVID-19. The repertoire was sequenced with immunoSEQ multiplex PCR; TCRdb's copy has only in-frame clones and lacks some. In the table there are hundreds of thousands of clones, over 65% of which are singletons. The source material was PBMCs or T cells enriched from blood (not recorded which). These TCRs come from a woman in her sixties who had recovered from COVID-19.

The chain recombines TRBV6-6 with TRBJ2-1; TRBD2 aligns across 12 bases. V was clipped by 5 bases and J by 4 bases; unmatched bases: 6. Germline V gene data show CDR1 as MNHNY and CDR2 as SVGAGI (reference sequence). The CDR3 loop spans 16 amino acids. The CDR3 region has the DNA TGTGCCAGCAGTCGCCAGACTAGCGGGGGTTACAATGAGCAGTTCTTC. It is translated as CASSRQTSGGYNEQFF.

This clone was recorded a few times. The chain links TRBV4-1 to TRBJ2-5, with 15 bases lining up with TRBD2. The CDR3 spans 18 residues. V shed 2 bases, J shed 4 bases, and the junction held 8 bases outside the gene matches. CDR1 MGHRA and CDR2 YSYEKL come from the germline V gene. CDR3: CASSQLNMGLAGGETQYF. The CDR3 nucleotides are TGCGCCAGCAGCCAACTAAACATGGGACTAGCGGGGGGAGAGACCCAGTACTTC.

The V call is TRBV5-4, the J call TRBJ1-3; D perhaps matches TRBD1 (5 bases). The V gene lost 0 bases and the J gene lost 2 bases, with 9 bases spanning the gap. The CDR3 runs to 15 residues. Per germline, CDR1 SGHNT and CDR2 YYREEE (reference sequence). The DNA for the CDR3 is TGTGCCAGCAGCTTGGGACAGTCACCTGGAAACACCATATATTTT. Protein: CASSLGQSPGNTIYF.

This clone was observed a single time. The CDR3 nucleotides are TGTGCCATCAGTGATCAGGGGACGGGGCGATATGGCTACACCTTC. It translates to CAISDQGTGRYGYTF. V gene TRBV10-3 combines with J gene TRBJ1-2; possible D gene TRBD1, 6 bases. Germline-derived CDR1 and CDR2 are ENHRY and SYGVKD. This CDR3 is built from 15 residues. Trimming left V 3 bases short and J 5 bases short, with 16 bases between.

The V call is TRBV7-9, the J call TRBJ2-3, with 10 bases matching TRBD1. Germline lookup yields CDR1 SEHNR and CDR2 FQNEAQ (reference sequence). The CDR3 runs 19 residues. V trimming: 1 base; J trimming: 4 bases; junction bases outside the gene matches: 14. This chain's CDR3 is CASSLDRSDRGRRSDTQYF. The CDR3 DNA reads TGTGCCAGCAGCTTAGACCGGAGTGACAGGGGGCGAAGGTCAGATACGCAGTATTTT.

V usage is TRBV4-2 and J usage is TRBJ2-3; D not resolved. The CDR3 totals 19 residues. The V end lost 5 bases, the J end lost 0 bases, and 24 bases lay between the germline ends. Looked up from germline, CDR1 is LGHNA and CDR2 is YNFKEQ. CDR3 sequence: CASSVPTATTDPSTDTQYF. CDR3 coding DNA: TGTGCCAGCAGCGTCCCGACTGCCACGACCGACCCTAGCACAGATACGCAGTATTTT.

V gene TRBV2 combines with J gene TRBJ1-5; TRBD1 matches 7 bases. Per germline, CDR1 SNHLY and CDR2 FYNNEI. With 4 bases clipped from V and 5 bases from J, the junction kept 23 bases outside the gene matches. CDR3 length: 20 amino acids. Written as DNA, the CDR3 is TGTGCCAGCAGTGGGGACAGAACTTCGTCCTACCTATCCAGTGATCAGCCCCAGCATTTT. Residues: CASSGDRTSSYLSSDQPQHF.

V gene TRBV29-1 combines with J gene TRBJ2-3, with TRBD2 matching over 8 bases. J lost 0 bases, V lost 5 bases, and 10 bases had no gene match. Germline-derived CDR1 and CDR2 are SQVTM and ANQGSEA. This CDR3 contains 16 residues. The DNA for the CDR3 is TGCAGCGTTTGCCTGTCGTCTAGCGGGAGCACAGATACGCAGTATTTT. This sequence encodes CSVCLSSSGSTDTQYF.

The chain is built from TRBV2 and TRBJ1-2; 8 bases agree with TRBD1. Trimming took 6 bases from V and 7 from J; bases not matched to a gene: 10. The CDR3 extends over 14 amino acids. CDR1 and CDR2 from the germline V gene are SNHLY and FYNNEI. As DNA, the CDR3 is TGTGCCAGCAGCGGGGACAGGTCTATTGGTGGCTACACCTTC. It translates to CASSGDRSIGGYTF. Filled out from reference TRBV2 and TRBJ1-2, the complete variable domain reads EPEVTQTPSHQVTQMGQEVILRCVPISNHLYFYWYRQILGQKVEFLVSFYNNEISEKSEIFDDQFSVERPDGSNFTLKIRSTKLEDSAMYFCASSGDRSIGGYTFGSGTRLTVV.

The CDR3 spells CASSFQGSEKLFF. CDR3 sequence (DNA): TGTGCCAGCAGCTTCCAGGGGAGCGAAAAACTGTTTTTT. The chain joins TRBV7-9 to TRBJ1-4, with D maybe TRBD1 (6 bases). Germline V CDR1 and CDR2: SEHNR, FQNEAQ (reference sequence). The CDR3 loop spans 13 amino acids. V dropped 3 bases and J dropped 8 bases, with 10 bases sitting between them.

The rearrangement joins TRBV29-1 to TRBJ2-1; TRBD1 aligns across 7 bases. V was pared by 0 bases and J by 14 bases, with 16 bases of the junction left unmatched. CDR3 length: 15 residues. Germline assignment: CDR1 SQVTM and CDR2 ANQGSEA. CDR3 nucleotide sequence: TGCAGCGTTGAAGATCCGCCAGGGGGAAATTCCGGTGAGTTCTTC. Translated, it gives CSVEDPPGGNSGEFF.

V is TRBV6-1 and J is TRBJ2-2; 7 bases are shared with TRBD2. The V and J ends lost 1 base and 1 base, in that order; junction bases with no gene match: 3. The germline CDR1 and CDR2 sequences are MNHNS and SASEGT. The length of the CDR3 is 16 residues. The CDR3, as DNA: TGTGCCAGCAGTGAAGGGAGGACTAGGAACACCGGGGAGCTGTTTTTT. Residues: CASSEGRTRNTGELFF.

The V call is TRBV19, the J call TRBJ2-5; weak D call: TRBD1 (6 bases). Germline-derived CDR1 and CDR2 are LNHDA and SQIVND (reference sequence). Trimming removed 3 bases at V and 6 bases at J, with 17 bases between. The CDR3 consists of 15 residues. DNA for the CDR3: TGTGCCAGTAGTATCCGGACAGAATCGATCCAGACCCAGTACTTC. It encodes CASSIRTESIQTQYF.

This sequence joins TRBV7-9 and TRBJ2-7; 10 bases line up with TRBD2. Trimming cost V 5 bases and J 6 bases; bases outside gene matches: 13. The CDR3 length is 16 residues. Germline CDR1 is SEHNR and CDR2 is FQNEAQ (reference sequence). The CDR3 nucleotides are TGTGCCAGCAGCCCCCTGGCAGCGGGAGGGCCTGGCGAGCAGTACTTC. Translating it yields CASSPLAAGGPGEQYF.

This chain joins TRBV5-5 and TRBJ1-1, with TRBD1 matching over 8 bases. Losses at the gene ends were 0 bases for V and 4 bases for J; bases not matched to a gene: 5. CDR1 and CDR2 (germline): SGHKS, YYEKEE (reference sequence). The CDR3 extends over 15 amino acids. CDR3 sequence: CASSLGGQGVTEAFF. CDR3 DNA sequence: TGTGCCAGCAGCTTGGGAGGACAGGGCGTCACTGAAGCTTTCTTT.

This chain connects TRBV18 to TRBJ1-2, with 9 bases fitting TRBD1. V shed 5 bases and J 3 bases; nucleotides not matched to a gene: 7. This CDR3 comprises 15 residues. Germline assignment: CDR1 KGHSH and CDR2 LQKENI. DNA for the CDR3: TGTGCCAGCTCATCCTCGGGACAGGGAGACTATGGCTACACCTTC. Protein sequence: CASSSSGQGDYGYTF.

The chain employs TRBV7-9 and TRBJ2-7, with 7 bases that match TRBD2. Germline V gives CDR1 SEHNR, CDR2 FQNEAQ (reference sequence). J was trimmed by 2 bases and V by 4 bases; bases with no gene match: 11. This CDR3 spans 16 amino acids. CDR3 sequence reads: CASSSGGSARPYEQYF. Here the CDR3 DNA reads TGTGCCAGCAGCTCCGGCGGGAGCGCCAGACCCTACGAGCAGTACTTC.

The rearrangement links TRBV5-8 to TRBJ1-5; 8 bases fit TRBD1. The V gene's germline CDR1 is SGHTS and CDR2 YDEGEE. The CDR3 consists of 15 residues. Losses at the gene ends were 3 bases for V and 5 bases for J; bases not matched to a gene: 7. The CDR3 is CASSSGTGIDQPQHF. CDR3 DNA: TGTGCCAGCAGCTCGGGGACAGGCATTGATCAGCCCCAGCATTTT.

The chain uses TRBV18 and TRBJ2-2, with TRBD1 matching over 9 bases. J gave up 0 bases and V 2 bases, and 4 bases lay outside the gene matches. CDR1 is KGHSH, CDR2 LQKENI, per germline. The CDR3 consists of 17 residues. The chain's CDR3 is CASSPGTGMPNTGELFF. Written as DNA, the CDR3 is TGTGCCAGCTCACCAGGGACAGGGATGCCGAACACCGGGGAGCTGTTTTTT. Full variable domain (outside the CDR3, taken from reference TRBV18 and TRBJ2-2): NAGVMQNPRHLVRRRGQEARLRCSPMKGHSHVYWYRQLPEEGLKFMVYLQKENIIDESGMPKERFSAEFPKEGPSILRIQQVVRGDSAAYFCASSPGTGMPNTGELFFGEGSRLTVL.

This clone was counted a few times. The genes are TRBV25-1 and TRBJ2-3, with D perhaps matching TRBD2 (6 bases). With 0 bases removed from V and 2 bases from J, the gap between germline ends came to 9 bases. CDR3 size: 15 residues. The germline gives CDR1 MGHDK, CDR2 SYGVNS. The CDR3 is CASSEYRLDTDTQYF. In DNA, the CDR3 is TGTGCCAGCAGTGAATATCGACTAGACACAGATACGCAGTATTTT.

This chain connects TRBV7-2 to TRBJ2-3, with TRBD2 identical over 9 bases. V lost 3 bases and J lost 1; bases outside the gene matches: 2. The CDR3 totals 15 residues. Per germline, CDR1 SGHTA and CDR2 FQGNSA. The CDR3 spells CASSFAGGGTDTQYF. The DNA of the CDR3 is TGTGCCAGCAGCTTTGCGGGAGGGGGCACAGATACGCAGTATTTT.

This clone was recorded only once. The rearrangement joins TRBV7-9 to TRBJ2-7; a weak D match, TRBD2 (6 bases). V was trimmed by 5 bases and J by 2 bases, leaving 13 bases between them. CDR1 is SEHNR, CDR2 FQNEAQ, per germline (reference sequence). The CDR3 runs 14 residues. Written as DNA, the CDR3 is TGTGCCAGCAGCCCCTGGGACTTGACCTACGAGCAGTACTTC. Residues: CASSPWDLTYEQYF.

This chain uses TRBV29-1 with TRBJ2-1; TRBD1 matches at 8 bases. CDR3 length: 13 residues. CDR1 and CDR2 from the germline V gene are SQVTM and ANQGSEA. V lost 5 bases and J lost 9; bases outside the gene matches: 9. This CDR3 reads CSVRESGGGEQFF. The CDR3 DNA reads as TGCAGCGTTCGGGAGTCAGGGGGCGGTGAGCAGTTCTTC.

The chain employs TRBV5-4 and TRBJ2-5; a possible D gene is TRBD1 (5 bases). The CDR3 has 14 amino acids. Trimming stripped 6 bases from V and 3 bases from J, with 15 bases between. The germline V gene encodes CDR1 SGHNT and CDR2 YYREEE (reference sequence). CDR3 residues: CASTQDTTKETQYF. In nucleotides, the CDR3 is TGTGCCAGCACCCAGGACACCACCAAAGAGACCCAGTACTTC. Based on the CDR3 plus reference TRBV5-4 and TRBJ2-5, the full variable domain is ETGVTQSPTHLIKTRGQQVTLRCSSQSGHNTVSWYQQALGQGPQFIFQYYREEENGRGNFPPRFSGLQFPNYSSELNVNALELDDSALYLCASTQDTTKETQYFGPGTRLLVL.

This chain uses TRBV5-6 with TRBJ1-5; D is unresolved. Trimming pared 4 bases from V and 3 bases from J, leaving 14 bases between. The CDR3 contains 15 residues. The germline V gene has CDR1 SGHDT and CDR2 YYEEEE. DNA for the CDR3: TGTGCCAGCAGCCTAGGATGGCAGATCAATCAGCCCCAGCATTTT. Translating gives CASSLGWQINQPQHF.

The count of this clone is one. The V call is TRBV3-1 (or the pseudogene TRBV3-2), the J call TRBJ2-1, with 13 bases that match TRBD2. The CDR3 has 17 amino acids. V shed 3 bases and J 6 bases; nucleotides not matched to a gene: 8. Germline CDR1 and CDR2: LGHDT and YNNKEL (reference sequence). The CDR3 bases are TGTGCCAGCAGCCAGACAAGGACTAGCGGGAGTGCCAATGAGCAGTTCTTC. It is translated as CASSQTRTSGSANEQFF.

J is TRBJ2-3 and V is TRBV7-3; TRBD2 agrees at 12 bases. Trimming removed 0 bases from V and 6 bases from J; junction bases left unmatched: 7. The CDR3 consists of 17 residues. Germline values: CDR1 SGHTA, CDR2 FQGTGA. The CDR3 nucleotides read TGTGCCAGCAGCTTAACTTCTAGCGGGGGGGCCGTGGATACGCAGTATTTT. Its translation: CASSLTSSGGAVDTQYF.